Presented here are 21 T cell receptor beta chains from one specimen sequenced in a study of cytomegalovirus exposure and HLA in healthy donors. The PCR used 60 Vbeta and 13 Jbeta primers. Sequencing used immunoSEQ multiplex PCR; TCRdb keeps in-frame clones, though not all of them. The table lists roughly 190,000 clones, 82% of them singletons. The sequenced sample consisted of PBMCs. These receptors were collected from a woman under 30 in good health and CMV-seronegative.

The J gene is TRBJ2-7, the V gene TRBV28, with D maybe TRBD1 (6 bases). The CDR3 covers 14 residues. Trimming removed 2 bases from V and 1 base from J, with 9 bases in between. CDR1 is MDHEN, CDR2 SYDVKM, per germline. As DNA, the CDR3 is TGTGCCAGCAGTTTACCACAGGGATCCTACGAGCAGTACTTC. As protein: CASSLPQGSYEQYF. Based on the CDR3 plus reference TRBV28 and TRBJ2-7, the full variable domain is DVKVTQSSRYLVKRTGEKVFLECVQDMDHENMFWYRQDPGLGLRLIYFSYDVKMKEKGDIPEGYSVSREKKERFSLILESASTNQTSMYLCASSLPQGSYEQYFGPGTRLTVT.

This clone appeared once. The V gene is TRBV6-1, the J gene TRBJ2-3; 9 positions agree with TRBD2. Germline CDR1 MNHNS, CDR2 SASEGT. V lost 7 bases and J lost 2; bases outside the gene matches: 4. The CDR3 runs 14 residues. CDR3: CASKAGGPTDTQYF. The CDR3 bases are TGTGCCAGCAAAGCGGGGGGTCCCACAGATACGCAGTATTTT.

There are a few counts of this clone. The chain carries TRBV10-2 and TRBJ1-1; D remains unclear. The CDR3 is made up of 13 amino acids. The germline V and J ends were trimmed by 9 bases and 1 base, with 12 bases remaining between them. CDR1 and CDR2 (germline): WSHSY, SAAADI. CDR3 sequence reads: CASLLIPNTEAFF. The DNA of the CDR3 is TGCGCCAGTCTTCTTATCCCGAACACTGAAGCTTTCTTT.

The J gene is TRBJ1-2, the V gene TRBV28; D remains ambiguous. This CDR3 spans 14 amino acids. In germline, CDR1 is MDHEN, CDR2 SYDVKM. Trimming shortened V by 2 bases and J by 4 bases, and 11 bases separated the two germline ends. CDR3 region: CASSLQQGLYGYTF. CDR3 in DNA: TGTGCCAGCAGTTTACAGCAAGGACTCTATGGCTACACCTTC.

This clone was found a few times. The DNA of the CDR3 is TGTGCCAGCAGTTTAAACGGACAGGACCGTTTTGGCTACACCTTC. Translating gives CASSLNGQDRFGYTF. This rearrangement joins TRBV27 to TRBJ1-2, with 7 bases aligning to TRBD1. Germline V gene sequence: CDR1 MNHEY, CDR2 SMNVEV (reference sequence). The CDR3 length is 15 residues. Unmatched junction bases numbered 10, after V lost 2 bases and J lost 7 bases.

V usage is TRBV2 and J usage is TRBJ1-5; D not certain. Germline CDR1 reads SNHLY; CDR2 reads FYNNEI. This CDR3 contains 15 residues. Trimming stripped 2 bases from V and 0 bases from J, with 8 bases between. The CDR3 DNA is TGTGCCAGCAGTGAACTGGAGTATAGCAATCAGCCCCAGCATTTT. Translating gives CASSELEYSNQPQHF.

V is TRBV6-5 and J is TRBJ1-1, with 7 bases identical to TRBD1. The ends lost 4 bases at V and 4 bases at J; junction bases unmatched: 9. This CDR3 is 15 amino acids long. From germline, CDR1 is MNHEY and CDR2 SVGAGI. In DNA form, the CDR3 reads TGTGCCAGCAGTTTACAGGGGAAGGTGGGCACTGAAGCTTTCTTT. Translation: CASSLQGKVGTEAFF.

V usage is TRBV28 and J usage is TRBJ1-5; D not certain. CDR3 length equals 12 residues. CDR1 and CDR2 from the germline V gene are MDHEN and SYDVKM. The V gene lost 8 bases and the J gene lost 5 bases, with 10 bases spanning the gap. The CDR3 here is CASREADQPQHF. The CDR3, as DNA: TGTGCCAGCCGGGAGGCCGATCAGCCCCAGCATTTT. Full variable domain (missing parts from reference TRBV28 and TRBJ1-5): DVKVTQSSRYLVKRTGEKVFLECVQDMDHENMFWYRQDPGLGLRLIYFSYDVKMKEKGDIPEGYSVSREKKERFSLILESASTNQTSMYLCASREADQPQHFGDGTRLSIL.

This rearrangement joins TRBV29-1 to TRBJ1-2, with D hard to call. Trimming cost V 7 bases and J 6 bases, with 12 bases left between them. From germline, CDR1 is SQVTM and CDR2 ANQGSEA. This CDR3 contains 11 residues. The chain's CDR3 is CSGSLSNGYTF. For the CDR3, the DNA is TGCAGCGGGAGTCTATCCAATGGCTACACCTTC.

V and J are TRBV5-6 and TRBJ2-7, with 9 bases identical to TRBD2. J lost 0 bases, V lost 2 bases, and 9 bases had no gene match. This CDR3 is built from 17 residues. Per germline, CDR1 SGHDT and CDR2 YYEEEE. This chain's CDR3 is CASSFSAGGPDSYEQYF. The CDR3 bases are TGTGCCAGCAGCTTCTCCGCGGGAGGGCCGGACTCCTACGAGCAGTACTTC.

The rearrangement joins TRBV28 to TRBJ1-1, with 7 bases lining up with TRBD1. Losses at the gene ends were 6 bases for V and 1 base for J; bases not matched to a gene: 20. Germline V lookup: CDR1 MDHEN, CDR2 SYDVKM. The CDR3 loop spans 19 amino acids. The CDR3 protein is CASSHATKSLGGRNTEAFF. CDR3 sequence (DNA): TGTGCCAGCAGCCACGCCACCAAATCCTTAGGGGGCCGGAACACTGAAGCTTTCTTT.

The CDR3 reads CASSFSSVYEQYF. The DNA for the CDR3 is TGTGCCAGCAGCTTCTCTAGCGTTTACGAGCAGTACTTC. V gene TRBV7-9 combines with J gene TRBJ2-7, with D possibly TRBD2 on 6 matching bases. CDR1 is SEHNR and CDR2 is FQNEAQ in the germline V gene (reference sequence). V lost 3 bases, J lost 4 bases, and 10 bases lay in between. This CDR3 contains 13 residues. Variable domain in full (rest from reference TRBV7-9 and TRBJ2-7): DTGVSQNPRHKITKRGQNVTFRCDPISEHNRLYWYRQTLGQGPEFLTYFQNEAQLEKSRLLSDRFSAERPKGSFSTLEIQRTEQGDSAMYLCASSFSSVYEQYFGPGTRLTVT.

This clone has just a few counts. The chain links TRBV7-9 to TRBJ2-7, with 9 bases identical to TRBD2. V dropped 0 bases and J dropped 5; count of bases not matched to a gene: 5. The CDR3 extends over 15 amino acids. Germline values: CDR1 SEHNR, CDR2 FQNEAQ (reference sequence). CDR3 sequence (DNA): TGTGCCAGCAGCTTAGCGGCGGGGGGGCCCCACGAGCAGTACTTC. It encodes CASSLAAGGPHEQYF.

The J gene is TRBJ1-4, the V gene TRBV19; D may be TRBD1 (6 bases). The V end lost 9 bases, the J end lost 0 bases, and 11 bases lay between the germline ends. Germline V gene data show CDR1 as LNHDA and CDR2 as SQIVND (reference sequence). There are 14 residues in the CDR3. The DNA for the CDR3 is TGTGCCAGCGGACAGTTTACAACTAATGAAAAACTGTTTTTT. Amino acids: CASGQFTTNEKLFF.

The rearrangement joins TRBV30 to TRBJ1-5; 7 bases agree with TRBD1. The CDR3 sequence is 13 residues long. J was trimmed by 7 bases and V by 5 bases; bases with no gene match: 8. In germline, CDR1 is GTSNPN, CDR2 SVGIG (reference sequence). CDR3 protein: CAWDEGARQPQHF. Written as DNA, the CDR3 is TGTGCCTGGGACGAGGGGGCGCGGCAGCCCCAGCATTTT.

The J gene is TRBJ2-2, the V gene TRBV30; TRBD2 matches 10 bases. Germline V lookup: CDR1 GTSNPN, CDR2 SVGIG (reference sequence). V lost 8 bases, J lost 13 bases, and 19 bases stayed unmatched. The CDR3 is made up of 15 amino acids. The CDR3 loop reads CALGLGTSGNRGLFF. The CDR3 DNA reads as TGTGCCCTTGGCTTGGGTACTAGCGGGAATAGGGGGCTGTTTTTT.

This clone appeared a few times. The chain carries TRBV19 and TRBJ2-3; tentatively, D is TRBD1 (6 bases). Germline CDR1 and CDR2: LNHDA and SQIVND (reference sequence). CDR3 length equals 17 residues. V shed 5 bases and J shed 0 bases, with 18 bases lying between them. CDR3 sequence (DNA): TGTGCCAGTAGTTCCCAAGGGCTGGGGGCCAGCACAGATACGCAGTATTTT. This translates into CASSSQGLGASTDTQYF.

V and J are TRBV6-1 and TRBJ2-7; TRBD1 matches at 8 bases. Germline CDR1 and CDR2: MNHNS and SASEGT. The CDR3 is 14 amino acids. Losses at the gene ends were 7 bases for V and 5 bases for J; bases not matched to a gene: 10. CDR3 sequence (DNA): TGTGCCAGCACGGGAACAGGGGGAAGCGACGAGCAGTACTTC. Its translation is CASTGTGGSDEQYF.

V is TRBV29-1 and J is TRBJ2-7, with 7 bases fitting TRBD1. Germline V gives CDR1 SQVTM, CDR2 ANQGSEA. This CDR3 contains 16 residues. V lost 2 bases and J lost 5; bases outside the gene matches: 15. In DNA form, the CDR3 reads TGCAGCGTTGAACTGGACAGGAATCGTCTGGGTCACGAGCAGTACTTC. Translated, it gives CSVELDRNRLGHEQYF.

The chain has TRBV28 and TRBJ2-4; TRBD1 aligns across 9 bases. CDR3 length: 17 amino acids. The ends lost 8 bases at V and 3 bases at J; junction bases unmatched: 14. CDR1 and CDR2 (germline): MDHEN, SYDVKM. The CDR3 coding sequence is TGTGCCAGCTGGGGGCCAGGGGACAGGGTGGACAAAAACATTCAGTACTTC. It translates to CASWGPGDRVDKNIQYF. The complete variable domain, with remaining parts taken from reference TRBV28 and TRBJ2-4, reads DVKVTQSSRYLVKRTGEKVFLECVQDMDHENMFWYRQDPGLGLRLIYFSYDVKMKEKGDIPEGYSVSREKKERFSLILESASTNQTSMYLCASWGPGDRVDKNIQYFGAGTRLSVL.

A note on this clone: A junction boundary mismatches the germline segment, possibly from a read error. The chain couples TRBV18 to TRBJ1-4; TRBD1 is a possible D gene (5 bases). Germline V lookup: CDR1 KGHSH, CDR2 LQKENI. This CDR3 region has 15 residues. CDR3 in amino acids: CASSRIGTTSEKLFF. CDR3 nucleotide sequence: TGTGCCAGCTCCCGAATAGGGACGACTAGTGAAAAACTGTTTTTT. Full variable domain (outside the CDR3, taken from reference TRBV18 and TRBJ1-4): NAGVMQNPRHLVRRRGQEARLRCSPMKGHSHVYWYRQLPEEGLKFMVYLQKENIIDESGMPKERFSAEFPKEGPSILRIQQVVRGDSAAYFCASSRIGTTSEKLFFGSGTQLSVL.